This passage covers 9 T cell receptor beta chains from one sample sequenced in a study of OX40 agonist ivuxolimab in advanced cancers. Using immunoSEQ multiplex PCR, the repertoire was profiled, and TCRdb retains in-frame clones only, with some absent. The sample carries some 45,000 clones, 70% to 90% recorded once. The sample in question was CD4+ or CD8+ T cells sorted from blood, obtained in a trial of the OX40 agonist ivuxolimab. The receptors were gathered from an adult with an advanced solid tumor such as melanoma, head and neck, liver or kidney cancer.

The CDR3 sequence is CASSLAAGGGNSPLHF. CDR3 DNA: TGTGCCAGCAGCTTAGCGGCAGGGGGCGGTAACTCACCCCTCCACTTT. The chain is built from TRBV7-2 and TRBJ1-6; 8 nucleotides agree with TRBD1. Unmatched junction bases numbered 8, after V lost 0 bases and J lost 10 bases. Per germline, CDR1 SGHTA and CDR2 FQGNSA. The CDR3 consists of 16 residues. Full variable domain (remainder filled in from reference TRBV7-2 and TRBJ1-6): GAGVSQSPSNKVTEKGKDVELRCDPISGHTALYWYRQSLGQGLEFLIYFQGNSAPDKSGLPSDRFSAERTGGSVSTLTIQRTQQEDSAVYLCASSLAAGGGNSPLHFGNGTRLTVT.

This sequence joins TRBV11-1 and TRBJ1-2; D unresolved. V was pared by 1 base and J by 2 bases, with 8 bases between. From germline, CDR1 is SGHAT and CDR2 FQDESV (reference sequence). The length of the CDR3 is 14 residues. CDR3 coding DNA: TGTGCCAGCAGCTTAGAGGTCAGAAACTATGGCTACACCTTC. This gives the protein CASSLEVRNYGYTF.

This clone has just one count. V gene TRBV11-2 combines with J gene TRBJ2-2; D is ambiguous. V lost 1 base, J lost 1 base, and 7 bases lay in between. This CDR3 has 15 amino acids. CDR1 SGHAT and CDR2 FQNNGV come from the germline V gene. Written as DNA, the CDR3 is TGTGCCAGCAGCTTAGCCGGACGGAACACCGGGGAGCTGTTTTTT. This gives the protein CASSLAGRNTGELFF.

This sequence joins TRBV7-3 and TRBJ2-2; 11 bases map to TRBD1. The CDR3 loop spans 15 amino acids. CDR1 is SGHTA, CDR2 FQGTGA, per germline. The junction had 7 bases not matched to a gene; V was cut back by 6 bases and J by 7 bases. CDR3 region: CASRRTGGADGELFF. The CDR3 nucleotides are TGTGCCAGCAGGAGGACAGGGGGCGCTGACGGGGAGCTGTTTTTT.

This sequence joins TRBV5-6 and TRBJ1-3; 9 bases are shared with TRBD1. From germline, CDR1 is SGHDT and CDR2 YYEEEE. The CDR3 runs 16 residues. J was trimmed by 2 bases and V by 4 bases; bases with no gene match: 7. In DNA, the CDR3 is TGTGCCAGCAGCCTCGGACAGGGGTTAACTGGAAACACCATATATTTT. Translated: CASSLGQGLTGNTIYF. Filled out from reference TRBV5-6 and TRBJ1-3, the complete variable domain reads DAGVTQSPTHLIKTRGQQVTLRCSPKSGHDTVSWYQQALGQGPQFIFQYYEEEERQRGNFPDRFSGHQFPNYSSELNVNALLLGDSALYLCASSLGQGLTGNTIYFGEGSWLTVV.

The chain employs TRBV25-1 and TRBJ2-3, with 7 bases matching TRBD1. Germline V gene data show CDR1 as MGHDK and CDR2 as SYGVNS. The CDR3 runs to 18 residues. Germline trimming cut 1 base from V and 2 bases from J; bases unmatched to any gene: 12. The CDR3 nucleotides read TGTGCCAGCAGTGAATTTAGACCCCGGGACAGCTACACAGATACGCAGTATTTT. This translates into CASSEFRPRDSYTDTQYF.

The CDR3: CASSLGQNQETQYF. CDR3 DNA: TGTGCCAGCAGCTTAGGGCAGAATCAAGAGACCCAGTACTTC. This sequence joins TRBV7-9 and TRBJ2-5; no firm D call. Germline values: CDR1 SEHNR, CDR2 FQNEAQ (reference sequence). V lost 1 base to trimming and J lost 2 bases, with 8 bases between them. The length of the CDR3 is 14 residues.

The gene calls are TRBV11-1 and TRBJ2-1; tentatively, D is TRBD1 or TRBD2 (5 bases each). This CDR3 has 15 amino acids. Germline CDR1 reads SGHAT; CDR2 reads FQDESV (reference sequence). Trimming shortened V by 0 bases and J by 4 bases, and 10 bases separated the two germline ends. CDR3: CASSLAGTSYNEQFF. As DNA, the CDR3 is TGTGCCAGCAGCTTAGCGGGGACGTCTTACAATGAGCAGTTCTTC.

In this sample, this clone turned up a few times. The chain carries TRBV7-3 and TRBJ2-3; no reliable D call. The length of the CDR3 is 14 residues. Germline-derived CDR1 and CDR2 are SGHTA and FQGTGA. V was pared by 2 bases and J by 8 bases, with 14 bases between. The CDR3 DNA follows: TGTGCCAGCAGCTTATCCTTAGTGGAAGGTACGCAGTATTTT. Amino acid sequence: CASSLSLVEGTQYF.